This T cell receptor (beta chain) was captured in a study of T cells in Graves' hyperthyroidism and ophthalmopathy. Study conclusions and caveats: For ophthalmopathy, model prediction preceded onset by a median approximately 6 months. A model using 13 V-J features told ophthalmopathy apart from stable hyperthyroidism.

Researchers took RNA transcripts and amplified the TCR beta CDR3 regions from them. The HTBI primer set was used in a first-round RT-PCR of the TCR CDR3. TCRdb re-analysed the multiplex PCR reads in MiXCR, keeping a single row per CDR3 protein. The profile shows 200,000 to 300,000 distinct CDR3 sequences, approximately 25% of them singletons. Uncontrolled infection, other autoimmune disease, pregnancy or lactation excluded patients. It was around 11 ml of fresh peripheral blood that supplied the PBMCs. This clonotype showed up many times. Antigen: not known. Deletions cut 6 bases from V and 2 bases from J, with 11 bases between. The CDR3 consists of 13 residues. Per the germline V gene, CDR1 is MNHEY and CDR2 is SVGEGT.

This receptor was identified in a woman aged 40 to 50 with Graves' ophthalmopathy. This chain links TRBV6-2 or TRBV6-3 with TRBJ2-7, with D perhaps matching TRBD2 (5 bases). The specimen was blood. The CDR3 spells CASSKGRAYEQYF. The CDR3 DNA follows: TGTGCCAGCAGCAAAGGGCGGGCCTACGAGCAGTACTTC.